This entry features one T cell receptor (beta chain) sequence. Its specificity is unknown. The V gene's germline CDR1 is MNHGY and CDR2 SVAAGI. Trimming cost V 7 bases and J 4 bases, with 17 bases left between them. The length of the CDR3 is 14 residues. The record originates from a study of OX40 agonist ivuxolimab in advanced cancers. Study-wide context: Partial responses were observed in three patients, of whom one had hepatocellular carcinoma and two had cutaneous melanoma. Notes on the study in general: Expanded peripheral T cell antigen specificity was not determined. Among the nonresponders, some also had low normalized T-cell clonal expansion. Partial responders dosed at 0.1-3.0 mg/kg displayed clonal expansion ranking among the lowest.

Clones were sequenced by immunoSEQ multiplex PCR, and TCRdb holds only the in-frame ones, with some missing. The table has tens of thousands of clones, approximately 92% seen once; the top ten hold 0.45% to 0.55%. The sequencing here drew on CD4+ or CD8+ T cells sorted from blood, taken in a trial of the OX40 agonist ivuxolimab. The chain has TRBV6-9 and TRBJ2-7; either TRBD1 or TRBD2 may fit D (5 bases each). This TCR was sampled from an adult with an advanced solid tumor such as melanoma, head and neck, liver or kidney cancer. The DNA of the CDR3 is TGTGCCAGCAAGCCGGGACCCGAATATTACGAGCAGTACTTC. Its translation: CASKPGPEYYEQYF.